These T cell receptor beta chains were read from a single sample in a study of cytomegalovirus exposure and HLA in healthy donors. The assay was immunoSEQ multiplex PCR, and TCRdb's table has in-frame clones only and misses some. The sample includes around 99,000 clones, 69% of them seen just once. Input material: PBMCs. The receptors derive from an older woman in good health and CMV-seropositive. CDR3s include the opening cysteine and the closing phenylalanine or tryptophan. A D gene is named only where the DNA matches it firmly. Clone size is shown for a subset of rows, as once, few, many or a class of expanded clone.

CDR3 DNA: TGTGCCATCGGGGATGGGGGCGCTAACTATGGCTACACCTTC
CDR3 protein: CAIGDGGANYGYTF
D gene: -
V gene: TRBV10-3
clone size: -
J gene: TRBJ1-2

CDR3 DNA: TGTGCCAGCTCACCGGTGGAGAACTATGGCTACACCTTC
CDR3 protein: CASSPVENYGYTF
D gene: -
V gene: TRBV18
clone size: few
J gene: TRBJ1-2

CDR3 DNA: TGTGCCAGCAGTCAGGCGGGTTATGGCTACACCTTC
CDR3 protein: CASSQAGYGYTF
D gene: -
V gene: TRBV2
clone size: -
J gene: TRBJ1-2

CDR3 DNA: TGTGCCAGCAGTACCCGGGGGGCGAGGGAGACCCAGTACTTC
CDR3 protein: CASSTRGARETQYF
D gene: -
V gene: TRBV6-5
clone size: -
J gene: TRBJ2-5

CDR3 DNA: TGTGCCAGCAGCTTGGGGACAGGGGGCCCAGATACGCAGTATTTT
CDR3 protein: CASSLGTGGPDTQYF
D gene: TRBD1
V gene: TRBV5-4
clone size: -
J gene: TRBJ2-3

CDR3 DNA: TGTGCCAGCAGCAAACGACTCGAACGCACAGATACGCAGTATTTT
CDR3 protein: CASSKRLERTDTQYF
D gene: -
V gene: TRBV7-9
clone size: -
J gene: TRBJ2-3

CDR3 DNA: TGTGCCAGCTCACCATCAGGGCAAAGTCAGCCCCAGCATTTT
CDR3 protein: CASSPSGQSQPQHF
D gene: -
V gene: TRBV18
clone size: -
J gene: TRBJ1-5

CDR3 DNA: TGTGCCTGGAGAGGGGGAACAACTAATGAAAAACTGTTTTTT
CDR3 protein: CAWRGGTTNEKLFF
D gene: -
V gene: TRBV30
clone size: -
J gene: TRBJ1-4

CDR3 DNA: TGTGCCAGCACTCCGGACACTTATAATTCCCCCCTCCACTTT
CDR3 protein: CASTPDTYNSPLHF
D gene: -
V gene: TRBV6-1
clone size: few
J gene: TRBJ1-6

CDR3 DNA: TGTGCCAGCAGCGTAGGACTTGAGAGCTCCTACGAGCAGTACTTC
CDR3 protein: CASSVGLESSYEQYF
D gene: -
V gene: TRBV9
clone size: -
J gene: TRBJ2-7

CDR3 DNA: TGTGCCAGCCTGCCGACAAGGGGTTTCACTGAAGCTTTCTTT
CDR3 protein: CASLPTRGFTEAFF
D gene: -
V gene: TRBV27
clone size: -
J gene: TRBJ1-1

CDR3 DNA: TGCGCCAGCAGCTTGGATCTAGCGGGGGGCACAGATACGCAGTATTTT
CDR3 protein: CASSLDLAGGTDTQYF
D gene: TRBD2
V gene: TRBV5-1
clone size: few
J gene: TRBJ2-3

CDR3 DNA: TGTGCCAGCAGTTCGGTACAGGGCTACGAGCAGTACTTC
CDR3 protein: CASSSVQGYEQYF
D gene: -
V gene: TRBV6-6
clone size: -
J gene: TRBJ2-7

CDR3 DNA: TGTGCCGGAAGGGGCACCGGGGAGCTGTTTTTT
CDR3 protein: CAGRGTGELFF
D gene: -
V gene: TRBV10-3
clone size: -
J gene: TRBJ2-2

CDR3 DNA: TGTGCCAGCAGCCAAGATGCAGCGGGGGGGCCCAACCAAGAGACCCAGTACTTC
CDR3 protein: CASSQDAAGGPNQETQYF
D gene: TRBD2
V gene: TRBV4-2
clone size: -
J gene: TRBJ2-5

CDR3 DNA: TGTGCCTGGAGCCCACAGGGTTCGAACACTGAAGCTTTCTTT
CDR3 protein: CAWSPQGSNTEAFF
D gene: -
V gene: TRBV30
clone size: -
J gene: TRBJ1-1

CDR3 DNA: TGTGCCAGCACGGAGCCAGGGGGGGAAGCTTTCTTT
CDR3 protein: CASTEPGGEAFF
D gene: TRBD1
V gene: TRBV6-5
clone size: -
J gene: TRBJ1-1

CDR3 DNA: TGTGCCAGCAGCTTAGGGGCAGGGGGCAACACTGAAGCTTTCTTT
CDR3 protein: CASSLGAGGNTEAFF
D gene: TRBD1
V gene: TRBV7-9
clone size: -
J gene: TRBJ1-1

CDR3 DNA: TGCGCCAGCAGCCTACCCCGGACAGGGAACAATGAGCAGTTCTTC
CDR3 protein: CASSLPRTGNNEQFF
D gene: TRBD1
V gene: TRBV4-1
clone size: -
J gene: TRBJ2-1

CDR3 DNA: TGTGCCAGCAGTTTCAGTGGGACAGGGGGCAATCAGCCCCAGCATTTT
CDR3 protein: CASSFSGTGGNQPQHF
D gene: TRBD1
V gene: TRBV28
clone size: once
J gene: TRBJ1-5

CDR3 DNA: TGCGCCAGCAGCCAAGATTGGCGACAGGGATTCGACGAGCAGTACTTC
CDR3 protein: CASSQDWRQGFDEQYF
D gene: TRBD1
V gene: TRBV4-1
clone size: -
J gene: TRBJ2-7

CDR3 DNA: TGTGCCAGCAGCTTAGCGAAGGGGCGCGTTGAAAAACTGTTTTTT
CDR3 protein: CASSLAKGRVEKLFF
D gene: -
V gene: TRBV7-2
clone size: -
J gene: TRBJ1-4

CDR3 DNA: TGTGCCAGCAGCCCCGGGACAGGGGTGGGAGAGCAGTACTTC
CDR3 protein: CASSPGTGVGEQYF
D gene: TRBD1
V gene: TRBV6-5
clone size: -
J gene: TRBJ2-7

CDR3 DNA: TGCGCCAGCAGCCGACAGGGGGCTTGGGAGACCCAGTACTTC
CDR3 protein: CASSRQGAWETQYF
D gene: TRBD1
V gene: TRBV5-1
clone size: few
J gene: TRBJ2-5

CDR3 DNA: TGTGCCTGGGCGACAGATTACAATCAGCCCCAGCATTTT
CDR3 protein: CAWATDYNQPQHF
D gene: -
V gene: TRBV30
clone size: few
J gene: TRBJ1-5

CDR3 DNA: TGTGCCAGCAGCATAAACATCCAGGGGGGTGGCCTCGAGACCCAGTACTTC
CDR3 protein: CASSINIQGGGLETQYF
D gene: -
V gene: TRBV4-2
clone size: -
J gene: TRBJ2-5

CDR3 DNA: TGCGCCAGCAGCTTGGAAGGGGCAGGGGCATCCTACGAGCAGTACTTC
CDR3 protein: CASSLEGAGASYEQYF
D gene: -
V gene: TRBV5-1
clone size: -
J gene: TRBJ2-7

CDR3 DNA: TGTGCCAGCAGCTTACCGCAGACAGGGGGGTTGATTGAAAAACTGTTTTTT
CDR3 protein: CASSLPQTGGLIEKLFF
D gene: TRBD1
V gene: TRBV11-2
clone size: -
J gene: TRBJ1-4

CDR3 DNA: TGTGCCAGCAACAGGGCAGGGGGCCTCGGCGAGCAGTACTTC
CDR3 protein: CASNRAGGLGEQYF
D gene: TRBD1
V gene: TRBV2
clone size: -
J gene: TRBJ2-7

CDR3 DNA: TGTGCCAGTAAGGGAGTGAGTGAAGCTTTCTTT
CDR3 protein: CASKGVSEAFF
D gene: -
V gene: TRBV19
clone size: -
J gene: TRBJ1-1

CDR3 DNA: TGTGCCAGCAGTTACTCGATAGCGGGGGGCCAAGAGACCCAGTACTTC
CDR3 protein: CASSYSIAGGQETQYF
D gene: TRBD2
V gene: TRBV6-5
clone size: -
J gene: TRBJ2-5

CDR3 DNA: TGTGCCAGCAGGACCCAGGGGACTGAGCAGTTCTTC
CDR3 protein: CASRTQGTEQFF
D gene: -
V gene: TRBV6-5
clone size: -
J gene: TRBJ2-1

CDR3 DNA: TGTGCCAGCAGGACTCAGGGAAATCAGCCCCAGCATTTT
CDR3 protein: CASRTQGNQPQHF
D gene: -
V gene: TRBV2
clone size: few
J gene: TRBJ1-5

CDR3 DNA: TGCGCCAGCAGCCGCGGACTAGCGGGGGGACTCGGGGCCAACGTCCTGACTTTC
CDR3 protein: CASSRGLAGGLGANVLTF
D gene: TRBD2
V gene: TRBV5-1
clone size: few
J gene: TRBJ2-6

CDR3 DNA: TGTGCCTGGGCCGGGACAGGGGGACAGCCCCAGCATTTT
CDR3 protein: CAWAGTGGQPQHF
D gene: TRBD1
V gene: TRBV30
clone size: few
J gene: TRBJ1-5

CDR3 DNA: TGTGCCATCAGTGAGTCTGGCAGCTCCTACAATGAGCAGTTCTTC
CDR3 protein: CAISESGSSYNEQFF
D gene: -
V gene: TRBV10-3
clone size: -
J gene: TRBJ2-1

CDR3 DNA: TGTGCCAGCAGGGGACTAGCATACAATGAGCAGTTCTTC
CDR3 protein: CASRGLAYNEQFF
D gene: TRBD2
V gene: TRBV6-1
clone size: -
J gene: TRBJ2-1

CDR3 DNA: TGTGCCAGCAGTGAACAGGGGGAGATTGTCACTGAAGCTTTCTTT
CDR3 protein: CASSEQGEIVTEAFF
D gene: TRBD1
V gene: TRBV6-4
clone size: few
J gene: TRBJ1-1

CDR3 DNA: TGTGCCAGCAGTCGACAGGGTATGTCTGGCTACACCTTC
CDR3 protein: CASSRQGMSGYTF
D gene: TRBD1
V gene: TRBV2
clone size: -
J gene: TRBJ1-2

CDR3 DNA: TGTGCCAGCAGTTACTCGCGGAGGGCTTTCTTT
CDR3 protein: CASSYSRRAFF
D gene: -
V gene: TRBV6-5
clone size: -
J gene: TRBJ1-1

CDR3 DNA: TGTGCCAGCAGCTGGGCAGGGTCTGGGGCCAACGTCCTGACTTTC
CDR3 protein: CASSWAGSGANVLTF
D gene: -
V gene: TRBV5-6
clone size: -
J gene: TRBJ2-6

CDR3 DNA: TGTGCCAGCACCCGGGGACAGGGGAAAAGCAACGAGCAGTACTTC
CDR3 protein: CASTRGQGKSNEQYF
D gene: -
V gene: TRBV21-1
clone size: -
J gene: TRBJ2-7

CDR3 DNA: TGTGCCAGCAGCTCCTCGGTGGGGAGAGAGCAGTACTTC
CDR3 protein: CASSSSVGREQYF
D gene: -
V gene: TRBV7-2
clone size: -
J gene: TRBJ2-7

CDR3 DNA: TGTGCCAGCAGCCAGGGTTCGGGTACTGAAGCTTTCTTT
CDR3 protein: CASSQGSGTEAFF
D gene: -
V gene: TRBV11-3
clone size: -
J gene: TRBJ1-1

CDR3 DNA: TGTGCCAGCAGTGAAAACAGGATTAGCAATCAGCCCCAGCATTTT
CDR3 protein: CASSENRISNQPQHF
D gene: -
V gene: TRBV2
clone size: few
J gene: TRBJ1-5

CDR3 DNA: TGCAGCGTTGAGGCAGGCTCTGGAAACACCATATATTTT
CDR3 protein: CSVEAGSGNTIYF
D gene: -
V gene: TRBV29-1
clone size: -
J gene: TRBJ1-3

CDR3 DNA: TGTGCCAGTACCACCAGGACTAGCGGTTTCACCGGGGAGCTGTTTTTT
CDR3 protein: CASTTRTSGFTGELFF
D gene: TRBD2
V gene: TRBV19
clone size: once
J gene: TRBJ2-2

CDR3 DNA: TGTGCCAGCAGCTCTGGACCGACAGGGGGCGGCACTGAAGCTTTCTTT
CDR3 protein: CASSSGPTGGGTEAFF
D gene: TRBD1
V gene: TRBV7-6
clone size: -
J gene: TRBJ1-1

CDR3 DNA: TGCGCCAGCAGCCCGCCGGGACTAGCGGGGCTTGAGCAGTTCTTC
CDR3 protein: CASSPPGLAGLEQFF
D gene: TRBD2
V gene: TRBV5-1
clone size: once
J gene: TRBJ2-1